The subject of this entry is one TCR beta chain. Its target is unknown. This entry is derived from a study of T cell responses to AZD1222 COVID-19 vaccine. Study context: Second doses were pooled across both intervals (about 4 or about 12 weeks).

In germline, CDR1 is LGHDT, CDR2 YNNKEL (reference sequence). With 1 base removed from V and 4 bases from J, the gap between germline ends came to 16 bases. The CDR3 is 17 residues long. Repertoires were generated with immunoSEQ multiplex PCR, while TCRdb's copy carries only in-frame clones and drops some. The sample comprises approximately 160,000 clones, about 92% of which are singletons, and over 0.8% rests with the top ten. Study-level results: Females made up more of the donors, who were largely white British, and clonal diversity may have come out too low. At baseline, seropositivity was found in only a handful of AZD1222 recipients. The study sampled repertoires only after the peak T cell response.

The receptor was isolated from an adult in good health. The rearrangement links TRBV3-1 (or the pseudogene TRBV3-2) to TRBJ2-2; D gene uncertain. The material was peripheral blood, obtained on day 0 of AZD1222 vaccination. CDR3 in amino acids: CASSQVSPFGSTGELFF. CDR3 sequence (DNA): TGTGCCAGCAGCCAAGTCAGCCCCTTCGGATCCACCGGGGAGCTGTTTTTT.